This T cell receptor beta chain appears in the sequencing data of a study of blood T cells in healthy people across ages. A J-beta primer mix and a sample-barcoded 5' primer were used in a second PCR of about 7 to 11 cycles. TCRdb reanalysed the 5' RACE reads using MiXCR and keeps one entry per CDR3 protein. There are about 750,000 distinct CDR3 sequences in the sample; 40% to 65% occur only once, and approximately 40% lies in the top ten. Study findings and constraints: Getting older went along with TCR beta diversity per million T cells dropping roughly linearly.

Donors each provided ten milliliters of peripheral blood. They isolated at least 6 million PBMCs from each sample. The CDR3 has 17 amino acids. With V trimmed by 3 bases and J by 7 bases, 15 bases remained unmatched. Germline V gene sequence: CDR1 KGHSH, CDR2 LQKENI. In regard to this clonotype: Antigen: not known.

Sequenced sample: blood. The origin of this receptor is a man older than 75 in good health. The V gene is TRBV18, the J gene TRBJ2-5; 9 nucleotides agree with TRBD2. CDR3 amino acids: CASSPSTSGLDFGTQYF. In nucleotides, the CDR3 is TGTGCCAGCTCACCCTCGACTAGCGGTCTAGATTTCGGGACCCAGTACTTC.